What follows are 16 T cell receptor beta chains derived from one specimen sequenced in a study of PD-1 blockade in classical Hodgkin lymphoma. Each patient's relapse followed autologous stem cell transplantation, and brentuximab vedotin exposure varied. Sequencing was performed with immunoSEQ multiplex PCR; in TCRdb, only in-frame clones are kept and a portion is missing. The table includes some 28,000 clones, less than 85% detected once. This specimen was peripheral blood mononuclear cells (PBMCs), taken before the second cycle of nivolumab. These receptors were collected from a human donor with classical Hodgkin lymphoma.

This clone was seen more than once but under ten times. This chain uses TRBV10-1 with TRBJ1-1; tentative D call: TRBD1 (5 bases). CDR1 is WNHNN, CDR2 SYGVQD, per germline (reference sequence). V lost 7 bases to trimming and J lost 5 bases, with 17 bases between them. There are 14 residues in the CDR3. CDR3 region: CASTGGLVWTEAFF. The CDR3 DNA reads as TGCGCCAGCACGGGGGGGTTAGTTTGGACTGAAGCTTTCTTT.

The V call is TRBV7-9, the J call TRBJ2-7, with 9 positions matching TRBD1. Germline assignment: CDR1 SEHNR and CDR2 FQNEAQ (reference sequence). The CDR3 runs to 17 residues. V shed 3 bases and J 5 bases; nucleotides not matched to a gene: 14. CDR3 coding DNA: TGTGCCAGCAGCTTCCAGTGGAAGGGACAGGGTTCCCACGAGCAGTACTTC. It translates to CASSFQWKGQGSHEQYF.

The chain is built from TRBV2 and TRBJ2-6; TRBD2 aligns across 11 bases. Trimming removed 4 bases from V and 4 bases from J; junction bases left unmatched: 9. Germline CDR1 reads SNHLY; CDR2 reads FYNNEI. The CDR3 sequence is 18 residues long. DNA for the CDR3: TGTGCCAGCAGTGCCAGTAGACTAGCGGGGCAGGGGGCCAACGTCCTGACTTTC. Translation: CASSASRLAGQGANVLTF. The variable domain in full, completed from reference TRBV2 and TRBJ2-6, reads EPEVTQTPSHQVTQMGQEVILRCVPISNHLYFYWYRQILGQKVEFLVSFYNNEISEKSEIFDDQFSVERPDGSNFTLKIRSTKLEDSAMYFCASSASRLAGQGANVLTFGAGSRLTVL.

The chain has TRBV28 and TRBJ1-1, with no clear D. From germline, CDR1 is MDHEN and CDR2 SYDVKM. The CDR3 extends over 19 amino acids. The germline V and J ends were trimmed by 8 bases and 0 bases, with 28 bases remaining between them. The CDR3 here is CASRRSQWQVRDMNTEAFF. CDR3 nucleotide sequence: TGTGCCAGCCGACGTTCCCAATGGCAGGTTCGTGACATGAACACTGAAGCTTTCTTT.

The chain recombines TRBV27 with TRBJ1-4, with 9 bases fitting TRBD1. Trimming removed 7 bases from V and 7 bases from J; junction bases left unmatched: 10. The CDR3 totals 15 residues. Germline V gene data show CDR1 as MNHEY and CDR2 as SMNVEV (reference sequence). In nucleotides, the CDR3 is TGTGCCAGCACCTCAAGGGGGACAGGGTTTGAAAAACTGTTTTTT. Translating it yields CASTSRGTGFEKLFF.

This clone was found once. The CDR3 region has the DNA TGTGCCAGCAGCCAACTAGAGGGGCTCGATGGCTACACCTTC. This encodes CASSQLEGLDGYTF. The rearrangement joins TRBV5-4 to TRBJ1-2; D may be TRBD1 (5 bases). V was shortened by 4 bases and J by 6 bases, with 16 bases between the two germline ends. The CDR3 covers 14 residues. The germline CDR1 and CDR2 sequences are SGHNT and YYREEE (reference sequence).

The rearrangement links TRBV7-2 to TRBJ1-5; no reliable D call. CDR3 length equals 14 residues. Germline CDR1 is SGHTA and CDR2 is FQGNSA. Trimming shortened V by 5 bases and J by 11 bases, and 19 bases separated the two germline ends. CDR3 sequence reads: CASSLAPSIGSQHF. In DNA form, the CDR3 reads TGTGCCAGCAGCCTGGCTCCGAGCATTGGGTCCCAGCATTTT.

This clone was observed once. CDR3 sequence reads: CASSLGLAEGTDTQYF. Here the CDR3 DNA reads TGTGCCAGCAGCCTAGGACTAGCGGAGGGGACAGATACGCAGTATTTT. V and J are TRBV7-9 and TRBJ2-3, with 10 positions matching TRBD2. V shed 5 bases, J shed 3 bases, and the junction held 8 bases outside the gene matches. CDR1 is SEHNR, CDR2 FQNEAQ, per germline (reference sequence). The CDR3 sequence is 16 residues long.

Notes on this clone: At one end, the junction sequence differs from germline, possibly due to a read error. The V and J genes are TRBV19 and TRBJ1-1, with D possibly TRBD1 on 6 matching bases. Germline CDR1 LNHDA, CDR2 SQIVND (reference sequence). CDR3 length: 13 amino acids. CDR3 in amino acids: CASSMGRGPKAFF. The CDR3 DNA reads as TGCGCCAGTAGTATGGGGCGGGGGCCTAAAGCTTTCTTT.

The J gene is TRBJ2-6, the V gene TRBV11-3, with TRBD1 matching over 9 bases. Looked up from germline, CDR1 is SGHNT and CDR2 is YENEEA. There are 15 residues in the CDR3. The J segment lost 4 bases and the V segment lost 5 bases, leaving 3 bases of the junction unmatched. This CDR3 is CASSRTGVGANVLTF. CDR3 DNA: TGTGCCAGCAGCCGGACAGGGGTCGGGGCCAACGTCCTGACTTTC.

Comment on this clone: The same CDR3 arises from other DNA sequences in this sample as well. V is TRBV2 and J is TRBJ1-2, with TRBD1 matching 7 bases. Germline V gives CDR1 SNHLY, CDR2 FYNNEI. The CDR3 totals 14 residues. The ends lost 6 bases at V and 8 bases at J; junction bases unmatched: 12. The chain's CDR3 is CASRRGLGLGGYTF. CDR3 nucleotide sequence: TGTGCCAGCAGGAGGGGGCTGGGGTTGGGGGGCTACACCTTC. The whole variable domain, remainder taken from reference TRBV2 and TRBJ1-2, is EPEVTQTPSHQVTQMGQEVILRCVPISNHLYFYWYRQILGQKVEFLVSFYNNEISEKSEIFDDQFSVERPDGSNFTLKIRSTKLEDSAMYFCASRRGLGLGGYTFGSGTRLTVV.

For the CDR3, the DNA is TGTGCCGCCAGAGCCCGGGTTTTGAACACTGAAGCTTTCTTT. Translated: CAARARVLNTEAFF. V usage is TRBV6-5 and J usage is TRBJ1-1; D gene ambiguous. This CDR3 spans 14 amino acids. Germline-derived CDR1 and CDR2 are MNHEY and SVGAGI. Trimming pared 11 bases from V and 0 bases from J, leaving 16 bases between.

The V gene is TRBV27, the J gene TRBJ1-1; D is perhaps TRBD1 (6 bases). Germline lookup yields CDR1 MNHEY and CDR2 SMNVEV (reference sequence). With 5 bases removed from V and 7 bases from J, the gap between germline ends came to 8 bases. CDR3 length equals 11 residues. Written as DNA, the CDR3 is TGTGCCAGCAGTGAGGGGGATGAAGCTTTCTTT. This sequence encodes CASSEGDEAFF.

The V gene is TRBV7-9, the J gene TRBJ2-1, with TRBD2 matching over 8 bases. There are 14 residues in the CDR3. Trimming at V came to 4 bases and at J to 9 bases, leaving 8 bases not matched to a gene. CDR1 is SEHNR, CDR2 FQNEAQ, per germline (reference sequence). In DNA form, the CDR3 reads TGTGCCAGCAGCTCTGTAGCGGGAAAGAGTGAGCAGTTCTTC. This gives the protein CASSSVAGKSEQFF.

V gene TRBV7-9 combines with J gene TRBJ2-5, with 12 nucleotides matching TRBD1. The V gene's germline CDR1 is SEHNR and CDR2 FQNEAQ (reference sequence). This CDR3 is built from 16 residues. After removal of 5 bases from V and 4 bases from J, the junction contained 8 bases not matched to a gene. Here the CDR3 DNA reads TGTGCCAGCAGCCCTAAGGGACAGGGGGCGGGAGAGACCCAGTACTTC. Encoded protein: CASSPKGQGAGETQYF.

The chain joins TRBV15 to TRBJ1-5; no definite D call. The CDR3 contains 15 residues. The V and J ends lost 0 bases and 3 bases respectively, with 9 bases between them. Per germline, CDR1 LNHNV and CDR2 YYDKDF (reference sequence). The CDR3 nucleotides read TGTGCCACCAGCAGAGACGGACGGGACAATCAGCCCCAGCATTTT. It specifies CATSRDGRDNQPQHF.